This T cell receptor (beta chain) stems from a study of T cell responses to AZD1222 COVID-19 vaccine. About the research overall: Second-dose timings of about 4 or about 12 weeks were pooled.

Germline CDR1 and CDR2: SGHTA and FQGTGA. Trimming stripped 5 bases from V and 7 bases from J, with 9 bases between. CDR3 length equals 13 residues. Sequenced by immunoSEQ multiplex PCR; TCRdb stores in-frame clones only, minus some. The data contain more than 100,000 clones, roughly 87% of them singletons. The sample was peripheral blood, taken on day 0 of AZD1222 vaccination. The genes are TRBV7-3 and TRBJ1-6; D not resolved. This TCR was sampled from an adult in good health. DNA of the CDR3: TGTGCCAGCAGCGAAATCCCAAATTCACCCCTCCACTTT. Its protein is CASSEIPNSPLHF.